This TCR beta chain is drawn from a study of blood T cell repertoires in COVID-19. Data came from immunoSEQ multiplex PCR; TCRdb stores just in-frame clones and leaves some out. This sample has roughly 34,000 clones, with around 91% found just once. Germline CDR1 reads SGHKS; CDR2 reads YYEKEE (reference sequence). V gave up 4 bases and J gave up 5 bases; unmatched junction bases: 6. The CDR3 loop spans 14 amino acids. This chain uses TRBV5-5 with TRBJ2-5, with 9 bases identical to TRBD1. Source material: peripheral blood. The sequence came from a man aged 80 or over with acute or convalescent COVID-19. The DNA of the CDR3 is TGTGCCAGCAGCCGGAACAGGGGGCAGGAGACCCAGTACTTC. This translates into CASSRNRGQETQYF.